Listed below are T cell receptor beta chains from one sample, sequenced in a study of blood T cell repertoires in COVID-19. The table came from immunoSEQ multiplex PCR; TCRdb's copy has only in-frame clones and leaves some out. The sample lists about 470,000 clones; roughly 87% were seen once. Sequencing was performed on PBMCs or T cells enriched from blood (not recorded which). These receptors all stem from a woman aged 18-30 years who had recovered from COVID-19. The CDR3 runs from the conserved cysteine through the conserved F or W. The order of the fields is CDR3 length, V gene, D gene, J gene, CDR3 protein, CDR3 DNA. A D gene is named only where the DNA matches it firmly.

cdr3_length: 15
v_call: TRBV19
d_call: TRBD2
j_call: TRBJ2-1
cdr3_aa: CASQVAASGVGEQFF
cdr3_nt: TGTGCCAGTCAAGTCGCGGCTAGCGGGGTGGGGGAGCAGTTCTTC

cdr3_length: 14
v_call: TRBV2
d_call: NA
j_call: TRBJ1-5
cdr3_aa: CASSIEDSNQPQHF
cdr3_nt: TGTGCCAGCAGCATAGAAGATAGCAATCAGCCCCAGCATTTT

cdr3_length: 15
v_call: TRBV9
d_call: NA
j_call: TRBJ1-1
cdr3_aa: CASSAGKTGGAQTFF
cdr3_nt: TGTGCCAGCAGCGCCGGAAAGACGGGGGGCGCGCAGACTTTCTTT

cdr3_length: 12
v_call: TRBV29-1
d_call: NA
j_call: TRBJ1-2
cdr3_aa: CSVEDWSGGYTF
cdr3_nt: TGCAGCGTTGAAGATTGGTCGGGTGGCTACACCTTC

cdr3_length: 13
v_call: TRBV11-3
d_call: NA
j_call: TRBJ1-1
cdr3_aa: CASSSEGNTEAFF
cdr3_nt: TGTGCCAGCAGCTCCGAGGGAAACACTGAAGCTTTCTTT

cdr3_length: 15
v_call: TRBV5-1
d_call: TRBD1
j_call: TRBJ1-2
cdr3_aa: CASSDGQESNYGYTF
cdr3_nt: TGCGCCAGCAGCGACGGACAGGAGTCTAACTATGGCTACACCTTC

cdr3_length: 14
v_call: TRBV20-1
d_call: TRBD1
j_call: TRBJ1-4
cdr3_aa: CSASTGQGLGSWFF
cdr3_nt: TGCAGTGCTAGTACTGGACAGGGGTTGGGGAGTTGGTTTTTT

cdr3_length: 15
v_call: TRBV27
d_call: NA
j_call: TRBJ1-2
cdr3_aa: CASSFGRTTNYGYTF
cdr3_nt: TGTGCCAGCAGTTTTGGGCGGACAACTAACTATGGCTACACCTTC

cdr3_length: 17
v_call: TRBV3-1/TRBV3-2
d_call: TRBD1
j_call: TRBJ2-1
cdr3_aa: CASSQDLDRVFYNEQFF
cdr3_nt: TGTGCCAGCAGCCAAGACTTGGACAGGGTGTTCTACAATGAGCAGTTCTTC

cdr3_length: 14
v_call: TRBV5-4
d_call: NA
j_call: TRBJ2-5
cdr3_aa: CASSLDQGQETQYF
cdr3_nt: TGTGCCAGCAGCTTGGACCAGGGACAAGAGACCCAGTACTTC

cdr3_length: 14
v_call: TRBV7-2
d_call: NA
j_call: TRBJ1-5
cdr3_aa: CASSFSPGDQPQHF
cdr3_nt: TGTGCCAGCAGCTTCTCACCGGGAGACCAGCCCCAGCATTTT

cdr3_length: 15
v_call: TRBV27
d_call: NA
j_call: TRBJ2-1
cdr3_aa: CASSSLWSSYNEQFF
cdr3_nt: TGTGCCAGCAGTTCCCTATGGAGCTCCTACAATGAGCAGTTCTTC

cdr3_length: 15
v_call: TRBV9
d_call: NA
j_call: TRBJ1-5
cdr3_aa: CASSVEAGSNQPQHF
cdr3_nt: TGTGCCAGCAGCGTAGAGGCAGGTAGCAATCAGCCCCAGCATTTT

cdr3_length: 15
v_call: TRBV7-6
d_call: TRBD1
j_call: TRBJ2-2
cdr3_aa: CASSTGQENTGELFF
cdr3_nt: TGTGCCAGCAGCACCGGACAGGAAAACACCGGGGAGCTGTTTTTT

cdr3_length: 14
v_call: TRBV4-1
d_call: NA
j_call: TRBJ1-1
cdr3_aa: CASSQDRTNTEAFF
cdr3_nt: TGCGCCAGCAGCCAAGACAGAACAAACACTGAAGCTTTCTTT